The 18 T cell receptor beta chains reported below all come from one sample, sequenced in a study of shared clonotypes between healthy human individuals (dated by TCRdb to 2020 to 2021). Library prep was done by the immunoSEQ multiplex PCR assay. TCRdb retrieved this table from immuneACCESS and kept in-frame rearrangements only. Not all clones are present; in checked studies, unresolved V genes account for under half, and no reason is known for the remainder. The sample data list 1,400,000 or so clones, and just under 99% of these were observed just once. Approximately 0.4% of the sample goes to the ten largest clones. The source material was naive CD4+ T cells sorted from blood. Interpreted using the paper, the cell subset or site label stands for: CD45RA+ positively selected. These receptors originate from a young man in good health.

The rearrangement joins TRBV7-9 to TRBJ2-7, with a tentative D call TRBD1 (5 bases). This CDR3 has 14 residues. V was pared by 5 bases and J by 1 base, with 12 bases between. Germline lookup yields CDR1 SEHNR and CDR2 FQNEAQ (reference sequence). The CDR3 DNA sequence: TGTGCCAGCAGCCAAGGCTCAGGGTCCTACGAGCAGTACTTC. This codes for CASSQGSGSYEQYF.

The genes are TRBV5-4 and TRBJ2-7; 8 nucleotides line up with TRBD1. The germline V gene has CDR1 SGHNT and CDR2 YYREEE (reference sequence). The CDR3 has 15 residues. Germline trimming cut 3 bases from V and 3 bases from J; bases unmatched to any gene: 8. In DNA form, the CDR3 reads TGTGCCAGCAGCTCTGGACAGGGCGCCAACTACGAGCAGTACTTC. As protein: CASSSGQGANYEQYF.

The CDR3 DNA is TGCGCCAGCAGCTTGGAGTCGACAGGGTTCGGCAATCAGCCCCAGCATTTT. Its translation: CASSLESTGFGNQPQHF. This sequence joins TRBV5-1 and TRBJ1-5, with 7 bases fitting TRBD1. CDR1 is SGHRS and CDR2 is YFSETQ in the germline V gene. The CDR3 contains 17 residues. With V trimmed by 0 bases and J by 2 bases, 8 bases remained unmatched.

The CDR3 coding sequence is TGTGCCAGCAGTTCCGCAGGGTTGAAAAACTATGGCTACACCTTC. It codes for CASSSAGLKNYGYTF. The chain is built from TRBV28 and TRBJ1-2, with D tentatively TRBD1 (5 bases). The germline V gene encodes CDR1 MDHEN and CDR2 SYDVKM. CDR3 length equals 15 residues. The germline V and J ends were trimmed by 4 bases and 2 bases, with 14 bases remaining between them.

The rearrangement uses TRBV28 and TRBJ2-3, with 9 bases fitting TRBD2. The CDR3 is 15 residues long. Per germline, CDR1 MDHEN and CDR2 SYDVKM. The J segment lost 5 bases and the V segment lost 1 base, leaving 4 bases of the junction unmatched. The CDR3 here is CASSLSAGGVDTQYF. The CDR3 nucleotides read TGTGCCAGCAGTTTATCTGCGGGAGGGGTAGATACGCAGTATTTT.

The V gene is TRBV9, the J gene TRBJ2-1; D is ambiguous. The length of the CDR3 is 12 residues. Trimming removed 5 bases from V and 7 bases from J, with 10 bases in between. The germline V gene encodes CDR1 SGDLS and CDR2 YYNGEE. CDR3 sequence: CASRGPGNEQFF. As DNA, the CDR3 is TGTGCCAGCAGAGGACCCGGGAATGAGCAGTTCTTC. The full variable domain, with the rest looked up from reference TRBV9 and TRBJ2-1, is DSGVTQTPKHLITATGQRVTLRCSPRSGDLSVYWYQQSLDQGLQFLIQYYNGEERAKGNILERFSAQQFPDLHSELNLSSLELGDSALYFCASRGPGNEQFFGPGTRLTVL.

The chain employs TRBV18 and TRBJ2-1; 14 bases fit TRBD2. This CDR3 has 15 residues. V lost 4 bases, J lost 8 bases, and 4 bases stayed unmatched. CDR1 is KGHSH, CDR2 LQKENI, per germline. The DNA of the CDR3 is TGTGCCAGCTCACGGGGACTAGCGGGAGAAGATGAGCAGTTCTTC. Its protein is CASSRGLAGEDEQFF.

Written as DNA, the CDR3 is TGCAGCGTTGAATCCACCTTGAACACTGAAGCTTTCTTT. Its translation: CSVESTLNTEAFF. The chain recombines TRBV29-1 with TRBJ1-1; the D is unclear. V lost 2 bases and J lost 0, with 7 bases in between. CDR3 length: 13 amino acids. The germline V gene has CDR1 SQVTM and CDR2 ANQGSEA. Full variable domain (missing parts from reference TRBV29-1 and TRBJ1-1): SAVISQKPSRDICQRGTSLTIQCQVDSQVTMMFWYRQQPGQSLTLIATANQGSEATYESGFVIDKFPISRPNLTFSTLTVSNMSPEDSSIYLCSVESTLNTEAFFGQGTRLTVV.

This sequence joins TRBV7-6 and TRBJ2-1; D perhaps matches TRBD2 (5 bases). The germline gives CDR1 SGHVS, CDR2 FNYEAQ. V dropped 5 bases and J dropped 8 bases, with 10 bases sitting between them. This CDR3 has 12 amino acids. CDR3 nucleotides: TGTGCCAGCAGCCGGGATTTCGATGAGCAGTTCTTC. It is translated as CASSRDFDEQFF.

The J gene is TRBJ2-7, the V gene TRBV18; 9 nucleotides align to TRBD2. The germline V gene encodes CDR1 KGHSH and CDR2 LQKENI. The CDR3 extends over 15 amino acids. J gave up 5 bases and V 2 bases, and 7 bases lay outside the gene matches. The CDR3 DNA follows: TGTGCCAGCTCACCAAGCGGGAGGCCTGGGCACGAGCAGTACTTC. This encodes CASSPSGRPGHEQYF. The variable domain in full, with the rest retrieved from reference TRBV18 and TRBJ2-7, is NAGVMQNPRHLVRRRGQEARLRCSPMKGHSHVYWYRQLPEEGLKFMVYLQKENIIDESGMPKERFSAEFPKEGPSILRIQQVVRGDSAAYFCASSPSGRPGHEQYFGPGTRLTVT.

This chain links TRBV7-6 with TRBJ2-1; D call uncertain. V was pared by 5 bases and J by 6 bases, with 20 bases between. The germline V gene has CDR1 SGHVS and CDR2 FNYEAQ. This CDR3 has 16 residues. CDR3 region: CASSPAGVQRTNEQFF. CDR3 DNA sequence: TGTGCCAGCAGCCCCGCAGGAGTTCAAAGGACCAATGAGCAGTTCTTC. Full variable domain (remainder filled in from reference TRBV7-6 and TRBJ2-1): GAGVSQSPRYKVTKRGQDVALRCDPISGHVSLYWYRQALGQGPEFLTYFNYEAQQDKSGLPNDRFSAERPEGSISTLTIQRTEQRDSAMYRCASSPAGVQRTNEQFFGPGTRLTVL.

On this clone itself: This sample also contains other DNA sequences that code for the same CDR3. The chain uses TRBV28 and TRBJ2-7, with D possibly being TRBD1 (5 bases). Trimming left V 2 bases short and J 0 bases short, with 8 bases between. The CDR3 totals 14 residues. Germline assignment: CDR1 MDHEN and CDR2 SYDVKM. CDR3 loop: CASSLAGISYEQYF. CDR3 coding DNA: TGTGCCAGCAGTTTAGCAGGGATCTCCTACGAGCAGTACTTC.

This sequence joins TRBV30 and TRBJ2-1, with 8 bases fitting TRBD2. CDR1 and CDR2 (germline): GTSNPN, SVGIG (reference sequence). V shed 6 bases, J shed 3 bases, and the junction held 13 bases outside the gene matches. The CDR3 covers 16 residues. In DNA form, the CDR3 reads TGTGCCTGTTTTGTGGCGGGAGGATTGCGCTACAATGAGCAGTTCTTC. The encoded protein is CACFVAGGLRYNEQFF.

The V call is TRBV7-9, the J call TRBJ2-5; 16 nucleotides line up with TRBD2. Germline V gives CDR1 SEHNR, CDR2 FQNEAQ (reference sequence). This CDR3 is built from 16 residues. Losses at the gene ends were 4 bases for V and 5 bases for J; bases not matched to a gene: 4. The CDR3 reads CASSSGTSGRGETQYF. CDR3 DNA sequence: TGTGCCAGCAGCTCCGGGACTAGCGGGAGGGGGGAGACCCAGTACTTC. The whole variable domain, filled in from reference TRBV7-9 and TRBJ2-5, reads DTGVSQNPRHKITKRGQNVTFRCDPISEHNRLYWYRQTLGQGPEFLTYFQNEAQLEKSRLLSDRFSAERPKGSFSTLEIQRTEQGDSAMYLCASSSGTSGRGETQYFGPGTRLLVL.

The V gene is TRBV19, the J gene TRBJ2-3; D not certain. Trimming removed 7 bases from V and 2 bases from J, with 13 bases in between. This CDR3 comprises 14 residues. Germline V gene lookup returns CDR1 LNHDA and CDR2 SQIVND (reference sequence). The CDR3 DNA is TGTGCCAGTACCGTCCTTCCCCCCACAGATACGCAGTATTTT. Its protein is CASTVLPPTDTQYF.

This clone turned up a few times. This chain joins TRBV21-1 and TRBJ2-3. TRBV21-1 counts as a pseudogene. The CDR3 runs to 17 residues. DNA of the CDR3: TGTGCCGGATCGACAGGAATCGGACTAGTACAGGGGGATACGCAGTATTTT. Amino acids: CAGSTGIGLVQGDTQYF.

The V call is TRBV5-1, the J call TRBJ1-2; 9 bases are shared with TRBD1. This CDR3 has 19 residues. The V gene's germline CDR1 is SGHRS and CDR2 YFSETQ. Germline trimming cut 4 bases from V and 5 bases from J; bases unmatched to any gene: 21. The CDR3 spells CASSQYPRDRDFFRYGYTF. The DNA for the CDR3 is TGCGCCAGCAGCCAATACCCCCGGGACAGGGACTTTTTCCGGTATGGCTACACCTTC.

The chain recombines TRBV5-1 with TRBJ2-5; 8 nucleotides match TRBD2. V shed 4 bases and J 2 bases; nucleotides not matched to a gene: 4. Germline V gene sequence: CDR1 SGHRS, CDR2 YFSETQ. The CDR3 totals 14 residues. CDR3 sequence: CASSQTSGQETQYF. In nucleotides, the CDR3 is TGCGCCAGCAGCCAAACTAGCGGACAAGAGACCCAGTACTTC.